This is a list of T cell receptor beta chains from one sample in a study of PD-1 blockade in classical Hodgkin lymphoma. TCRdb's copy holds only in-frame clones and misses some; the assay was immunoSEQ multiplex PCR. The sample includes about 12,000 clones, over 75% seen only once; the top ten take 25%. Sequencing was performed on peripheral blood mononuclear cells (PBMCs), taken at baseline. All receptors come from a human donor with classical Hodgkin lymphoma. Each CDR3 is given with its conserved first and last residue. The order of the fields is D gene, V gene, clone size, J gene, CDR3 protein, CDR3 DNA. The D gene is left open where the match is weak. Only some rows state a clone size, as once, few, many or a class for expanded clones.

D gene: NA
V gene: TRBV20-1
clone size: NA
J gene: TRBJ1-2
CDR3 protein: CSAINAGTF
CDR3 DNA: TGCAGTGCTATCAATGCTGGAACCTTC

D gene: NA
V gene: TRBV29-1
clone size: NA
J gene: TRBJ2-2
CDR3 protein: CSAQGTADDTGELFF
CDR3 DNA: TGCAGCGCCCAAGGGACGGCAGATGATACCGGGGAGCTGTTTTTT

D gene: NA
V gene: TRBV28
clone size: few
J gene: TRBJ1-3
CDR3 protein: CASSPSVGPGNTIYF
CDR3 DNA: TGTGCCAGCAGTCCTTCGGTAGGGCCTGGAAACACCATATATTTT

D gene: NA
V gene: TRBV6-4
clone size: NA
J gene: TRBJ2-3
CDR3 protein: CASSDSGGATQYF
CDR3 DNA: TGTGCCAGCAGTGACAGTGGTGGGGCCACGCAGTATTTT

D gene: NA
V gene: TRBV5-4
clone size: NA
J gene: TRBJ2-1
CDR3 protein: CASSLTVGSNEQFF
CDR3 DNA: TGTGCCAGCAGCTTGACAGTGGGGTCTAATGAGCAGTTCTTC

D gene: NA
V gene: TRBV5-1
clone size: NA
J gene: TRBJ1-1
CDR3 protein: CASSFGASNTEAFF
CDR3 DNA: TGCGCCAGCAGCTTCGGAGCCTCGAACACTGAAGCTTTCTTT

D gene: TRBD2
V gene: TRBV5-6
clone size: NA
J gene: TRBJ2-1
CDR3 protein: CASSQTGTSGDNEQFF
CDR3 DNA: TGTGCCAGCAGCCAAACCGGGACTAGCGGGGACAATGAGCAGTTCTTC

D gene: TRBD1
V gene: TRBV28
clone size: once
J gene: TRBJ1-2
CDR3 protein: CASRRDSYYGYTF
CDR3 DNA: TGTGCCAGCAGGAGGGACAGCTACTATGGCTACACCTTC

D gene: NA
V gene: TRBV7-9
clone size: NA
J gene: TRBJ2-3
CDR3 protein: CASSLRSDTQYF
CDR3 DNA: TGTGCCAGCAGCTTACGGTCGGATACGCAGTATTTT

D gene: NA
V gene: TRBV10-3
clone size: NA
J gene: TRBJ2-3
CDR3 protein: CAIKSTDTQYF
CDR3 DNA: TGTGCCATCAAGTCTACAGATACGCAGTATTTT

D gene: NA
V gene: TRBV6-5
clone size: NA
J gene: TRBJ2-2
CDR3 protein: CASSPRRYTGELFF
CDR3 DNA: TGTGCCAGCAGTCCAAGACGGTACACCGGGGAGCTGTTTTTT

D gene: NA
V gene: TRBV28
clone size: NA
J gene: TRBJ2-4
CDR3 protein: CASSLAGDVKNIQYF
CDR3 DNA: TGTGCCAGCAGTTTAGCAGGGGATGTCAAAAACATTCAGTACTTC

D gene: NA
V gene: TRBV5-4
clone size: few
J gene: TRBJ2-2
CDR3 protein: CASSSGYSNTGELFF
CDR3 DNA: TGTGCCAGCAGCTCGGGATATTCGAACACCGGGGAGCTGTTTTTT

D gene: NA
V gene: TRBV19
clone size: NA
J gene: TRBJ1-5
CDR3 protein: CASRGGGGSNQPQHF
CDR3 DNA: TGTGCCAGTAGGGGGGGAGGGGGTAGTAATCAGCCCCAGCATTTT

D gene: TRBD2
V gene: TRBV5-6
clone size: NA
J gene: TRBJ2-1
CDR3 protein: CASSGTSGLYNEQFF
CDR3 DNA: TGTGCCAGCAGCGGCACTAGCGGGTTGTACAATGAGCAGTTCTTC

D gene: TRBD1
V gene: TRBV5-1
clone size: NA
J gene: TRBJ1-2
CDR3 protein: CASSWDREAGYTF
CDR3 DNA: TGCGCCAGCAGCTGGGACAGGGAGGCTGGCTACACCTTC

D gene: TRBD2
V gene: TRBV11-1
clone size: NA
J gene: TRBJ2-7
CDR3 protein: CASSPGTSGRAGYYEQYF
CDR3 DNA: TGTGCCAGCAGCCCCGGGACTAGCGGGAGGGCCGGATACTACGAGCAGTACTTC

D gene: NA
V gene: TRBV6-5
clone size: NA
J gene: TRBJ1-3
CDR3 protein: CASGRSAISGNTIYF
CDR3 DNA: TGTGCCAGCGGCCGTTCTGCCATCTCTGGAAACACCATATATTTT

D gene: NA
V gene: TRBV28
clone size: NA
J gene: TRBJ2-2
CDR3 protein: CASSPRDTGELFF
CDR3 DNA: TGTGCCAGCAGCCCCCGGGACACCGGGGAGCTGTTTTTT

D gene: TRBD1
V gene: TRBV18
clone size: NA
J gene: TRBJ1-1
CDR3 protein: CASSPQEDRGDAEAFF
CDR3 DNA: TGTGCCAGCTCACCGCAAGAGGACAGGGGGGACGCTGAAGCTTTCTTT

D gene: NA
V gene: TRBV5-1
clone size: NA
J gene: TRBJ2-2
CDR3 protein: CASSYLGPNNGELFF
CDR3 DNA: TGCGCCAGCAGCTACCTCGGACCCAATAACGGGGAGCTGTTTTTT

D gene: TRBD1
V gene: TRBV11-2
clone size: once
J gene: TRBJ1-4
CDR3 protein: CASSSSGDRARKLFF
CDR3 DNA: TGTGCCAGCAGCTCCTCAGGGGACAGGGCTCGGAAACTGTTTTTT

D gene: NA
V gene: TRBV7-8
clone size: NA
J gene: TRBJ1-6
CDR3 protein: CASSYRTSNSPLHF
CDR3 DNA: TGTGCCAGCAGCTACCGGACATCTAATTCACCCCTCCACTTT

D gene: NA
V gene: TRBV6-1
clone size: NA
J gene: TRBJ1-5
CDR3 protein: CASGFGTSSNQPQHF
CDR3 DNA: TGTGCCAGTGGGTTTGGGACGTCTAGCAATCAGCCCCAGCATTTT

D gene: NA
V gene: TRBV27
clone size: NA
J gene: TRBJ2-2
CDR3 protein: CASRIGGTGELFF
CDR3 DNA: TGTGCCAGCAGAATAGGAGGTACCGGGGAGCTGTTTTTT

D gene: NA
V gene: TRBV2
clone size: once
J gene: TRBJ2-2
CDR3 protein: CASSTPTGLNTGELFF
CDR3 DNA: TGTGCCAGCAGTACCCCCACAGGACTGAACACCGGGGAGCTGTTTTTT

D gene: TRBD1
V gene: TRBV7-9
clone size: NA
J gene: TRBJ2-6
CDR3 protein: CASSLGLGQGAFGANVLTF
CDR3 DNA: TGTGCCAGCAGCTTAGGTCTGGGACAGGGGGCGTTTGGGGCCAACGTCCTGACTTTC

D gene: TRBD1
V gene: TRBV4-1
clone size: NA
J gene: TRBJ2-1
CDR3 protein: CASSHGDRPTYNEQFF
CDR3 DNA: TGCGCCAGCAGCCATGGGGACAGGCCAACCTACAATGAGCAGTTCTTC

D gene: TRBD2
V gene: TRBV7-7
clone size: NA
J gene: TRBJ2-2
CDR3 protein: CASSPGLAGGTGELFF
CDR3 DNA: TGTGCCAGCAGCCCGGGACTAGCGGGAGGGACCGGGGAGCTGTTTTTT

D gene: NA
V gene: TRBV5-6
clone size: NA
J gene: TRBJ1-1
CDR3 protein: CASSLVRDGTEAFF
CDR3 DNA: TGTGCCAGCAGCTTGGTCAGGGACGGCACTGAAGCTTTCTTT

D gene: TRBD2
V gene: TRBV7-9
clone size: NA
J gene: TRBJ2-2
CDR3 protein: CASSLGAGGPGTGELFF
CDR3 DNA: TGTGCCAGCAGCTTAGGCGCGGGAGGGCCCGGCACCGGGGAGCTGTTTTTT

D gene: TRBD2
V gene: TRBV7-9
clone size: NA
J gene: TRBJ2-7
CDR3 protein: CASSLAESSGAYEQYF
CDR3 DNA: TGTGCCAGCAGCTTAGCGGAATCTAGCGGTGCCTACGAGCAGTACTTC

D gene: NA
V gene: TRBV7-8
clone size: NA
J gene: TRBJ2-7
CDR3 protein: CASSLPPGRAFSYEQYF
CDR3 DNA: TGTGCCAGCAGCTTACCCCCGGGGCGGGCCTTCTCCTACGAGCAGTACTTC

D gene: NA
V gene: TRBV6-4
clone size: NA
J gene: TRBJ1-2
CDR3 protein: CASSEASGNYGYTF
CDR3 DNA: TGTGCCAGCAGTGAAGCGAGTGGGAACTATGGCTACACCTTC

D gene: NA
V gene: TRBV5-1
clone size: NA
J gene: TRBJ1-1
CDR3 protein: CASSRTGMNTEAFF
CDR3 DNA: TGCGCCAGCAGCCGGACGGGGATGAACACTGAAGCTTTCTTT

D gene: TRBD1
V gene: TRBV2
clone size: few
J gene: TRBJ2-7
CDR3 protein: CASGQGYEQYF
CDR3 DNA: TGTGCCAGCGGACAGGGATACGAGCAGTACTTC

D gene: NA
V gene: TRBV19
clone size: NA
J gene: TRBJ2-1
CDR3 protein: CASSKSGDGEQFF
CDR3 DNA: TGTGCCAGTAGTAAGTCGGGAGACGGTGAGCAGTTCTTC

D gene: NA
V gene: TRBV6-5
clone size: NA
J gene: TRBJ2-4
CDR3 protein: CASSYSQGLGDIQYF
CDR3 DNA: TGTGCCAGCAGTTACTCTCAGGGCCTCGGGGACATTCAGTACTTC

D gene: TRBD2
V gene: TRBV5-1
clone size: NA
J gene: TRBJ2-5
CDR3 protein: CASSSGLGETQYF
CDR3 DNA: TGCGCCAGCAGCTCCGGACTAGGCGAGACCCAGTACTTC

D gene: NA
V gene: TRBV27
clone size: NA
J gene: TRBJ2-7
CDR3 protein: CASSFGQLANEQYF
CDR3 DNA: TGTGCCAGCAGTTTCGGACAGCTCGCCAACGAGCAGTACTTC

D gene: NA
V gene: TRBV19
clone size: once
J gene: TRBJ2-2
CDR3 protein: CASTPRVTGNTGELFF
CDR3 DNA: TGTGCCAGTACCCCCCGGGTGACAGGGAACACCGGGGAGCTGTTTTTT

D gene: NA
V gene: TRBV28
clone size: NA
J gene: TRBJ2-1
CDR3 protein: CASSLRFDEQFF
CDR3 DNA: TGTGCCAGCAGTTTACGGTTCGATGAGCAGTTCTTC

D gene: TRBD1
V gene: TRBV28
clone size: NA
J gene: TRBJ1-2
CDR3 protein: CASSLRQGNYGYTF
CDR3 DNA: TGTGCCAGCAGTTTACGACAGGGAAACTATGGCTACACCTTC

D gene: NA
V gene: TRBV29-1
clone size: NA
J gene: TRBJ2-3
CDR3 protein: CSVSSTDTQYF
CDR3 DNA: TGCAGCGTCTCAAGCACAGATACGCAGTATTTT

D gene: TRBD2
V gene: TRBV27
clone size: NA
J gene: TRBJ2-1
CDR3 protein: CASSRLAGGPNEQFF
CDR3 DNA: TGTGCCAGCAGTCGACTAGCGGGAGGGCCCAATGAGCAGTTCTTC

D gene: NA
V gene: TRBV10-3
clone size: NA
J gene: TRBJ2-3
CDR3 protein: CAISDSTDTQYF
CDR3 DNA: TGTGCCATCAGTGACAGCACAGATACGCAGTATTTT

D gene: TRBD1
V gene: TRBV29-1
clone size: NA
J gene: TRBJ1-2
CDR3 protein: CSAVDRAGGYTF
CDR3 DNA: TGCAGCGCCGTGGACAGGGCGGGTGGCTACACCTTC

D gene: NA
V gene: TRBV5-1
clone size: once
J gene: TRBJ2-2
CDR3 protein: CASSLVQAGELFF
CDR3 DNA: TGCGCCAGCAGCTTGGTTCAGGCCGGGGAGCTGTTTTTT